This entry is about one T cell receptor beta chain. No antigen is known for it. There are no base qualities to consult, and no much larger clone falls within one base. The data are from a study of T cell responses to AZD1222 COVID-19 vaccine (dated by TCRdb to about 2021). Study-wide context: A total of approximately 240 trial participants underwent TCR sequencing, of whom about 210 had received two doses of AZD1222 and 26 had received two doses of the MenACWY control vaccine. Trial participants were enrolled by age into 18-55, 56-69 and 70-plus year subgroups, with roughly 150, 30 and 60 TCR-sequenced participants respectively.

The CDR3 regions of human TCRbeta chains were subjected to immunosequencing. The original methods were these. Repertoire TCRs were matched against a reference library of SARS-CoV-2-specific TCRs generated with the MIRA antigen-specificity platform. Breadth was defined as the fraction of unique TCRs that were SARS-CoV-2-associated. Depth was defined as the fraction of total T cells that were SARS-CoV-2-associated. Using the MIRA data, each spike-specific TCR was assigned both to the spike region to which the TCR was reactive and to a CD4 or CD8 class. Log10-transformed breadth and depth values were compared by one-way ANOVA with Sidak's multiple comparisons tests. TCRdb retrieved this table from immuneACCESS and kept in-frame rearrangements only. Not all clones are present; in checked studies, unresolved V genes account for under half, and no reason is known for the remainder. The D gene and trimming were derived from the DNA, and the V and J assignments and clone size from that table. Across this sample there are some 200,000 clones, with about 93% seen only once. The ten biggest clones cover over 0.95% of the sample.

The time point label of this sample denotes: baseline before first vaccination. In light of the paper, this sample's treatment or condition label describes: meningococcal conjugate vaccine given as trial control. Samples from vaccinated people were obtained from the UK trials COV001 and COV002, which included a single-blind randomized controlled phase 2/3 trial of AZD1222 (ChAdOx1 nCoV-19) in healthy adults. Trial participant PBMC samples were collected at day 0 and day 28 after the second dose for TCRbeta chain sequencing. Germline trimming amounts to 0 bases on V and 4 bases on J, with 6 as the count of junction bases outside the gene matches. Reading the germline V gene gives CDR1 SGHRS and CDR2 YFSETQ. From the cysteine through the phenylalanine, the CDR3 covers 15 amino acids. Only CDR3 DNA remains: 45 bases, in frame from the first base. General study outcomes and caveats: The 56-69-year group was small, and its depth increase did not reach significance, likely because of low power. Nearly half of unique spike-specific TCRs reportedly recognized epitopes outside regions mutated in the B.1.351 and B.1.1.7 variants. No day 14 peak-response samples were available, so repertoires were characterized only after the peak T cell response. Only five to seven AZD1222 recipients were SARS-CoV-2 seropositive at baseline, limiting conclusions about previously exposed vaccinees. Most participants were white British and females outnumbered males, and the authors suggested that clonal diversity may have been underestimated. After two AZD1222 doses, spike-specific TCR breadth and depth were significantly higher than at day 0 and than in MenACWY recipients. Vaccine-associated CD4 TCRs spanned the whole spike protein, with dominant responses in regions 160-218 and 743-854.

The chain is made from TRBV5-1 and TRBJ1-2; 7 of the junction bases match TRBD1. The TCR sequence derives from an adult in good health. Sequenced material: peripheral blood, taken on day 0 of MenACWY control vaccination. The nucleotides read TGCGCCAGCAGCTTGGTGGGGGACAGAGCCTATGGCTACACCTTC. The encoded protein is CASSLVGDRAYGYTF.